This T cell receptor (beta chain) was captured by sequencing in a study of cytomegalovirus exposure and HLA in healthy donors. Whole-study results and caveats: Earlier analysis found most TCR beta V segments productive about 87% or about 30% of the time.

The CDR3 spans 14 residues. Trimming removed 6 bases at V and 0 bases at J, with 12 bases between. Germline V gene lookup returns CDR1 MNHEY and CDR2 SMNVEV (reference sequence). The PCR used 60 Vbeta and 13 Jbeta primers. Profiled with immunoSEQ multiplex PCR; TCRdb holds only in-frame clones, not every one. This sample carries around 45,000 clones, 51% of them seen once, and the ten largest clones take approximately 5.6%. Notes on this clone: What it binds is unknown.

The V and J genes are TRBV27 and TRBJ2-7; D gene ambiguous. The sequencing sample was made of PBMCs. The receptor was isolated from a man aged 55 to 70 in good health and CMV-seronegative. The CDR3 DNA reads TGTGCCAGCAGCTCCCCACACACCTCCTACGAGCAGTACTTC. This translates into CASSSPHTSYEQYF.